The entry below describes one T cell receptor beta chain. The antigen remains unidentified. The data were taken from a study of T cell responses to AZD1222 COVID-19 vaccine. Only in-frame clones appear in the TCRdb table, and some are missing; sequencing was by immunoSEQ multiplex PCR. The sample comprises 65,000 to 75,000 clones, roughly 91% of which are singletons, and 4.5% to 5% rests with the top ten. Germline values: CDR1 LGHNA, CDR2 YSLEER. Germline trimming cut 0 bases from V and 7 bases from J; bases unmatched to any gene: 3. CDR3 size: 15 residues. General study results and limits: Two doses of AZD1222 preceded a rise in Spike-specific TCR breadth and depth.

The gene calls are TRBV4-3 and TRBJ1-6; TRBD1 aligns across 7 bases. The clonotype originates from an adult who received the MenACWY meningococcal vaccine as a control. This specimen was peripheral blood, taken 28 days after the second dose of the MenACWY control vaccine. CDR3 residues: CASSQDWTGNSPLHF. CDR3 nucleotide sequence: TGCGCCAGCAGCCAAGATTGGACAGGCAATTCACCCCTCCACTTT.